Listed here are 24 T cell receptor beta chains from one sample, sequenced in a study of T-cell memory formation after mild COVID-19. A single record per CDR3 protein comes from TCRdb applying MiXCR to the 5' RACE reads. The repertoire holds roughly 600,000 distinct CDR3 sequences, with approximately 18% as singletons. The sample comprised PBMCs or a T cell subset sorted from them (not recorded which). Every receptor here comes from an adult woman who had mild COVID-19 (a few samples of this study predate the infection). Cell type and time point are not known.

This clonotype was counted between two and nine times. The chain employs TRBV3-1 and TRBJ2-7, with 8 bases aligning to TRBD2. J was trimmed by 5 bases and V by 7 bases; bases with no gene match: 7. This CDR3 spans 13 amino acids. CDR1 and CDR2 (germline): LGHDT, YNNKEL (reference sequence). The CDR3 is CASTLAGLNEQYF. The CDR3 DNA follows: TGTGCCAGCACATTAGCGGGATTGAACGAGCAGTACTTC.

The chain has TRBV5-1 and TRBJ2-2; TRBD2 is a possible D gene (5 bases). The germline V gene encodes CDR1 SGHRS and CDR2 YFSETQ. Trimming removed 5 bases at V and 2 bases at J, with 10 bases between. This CDR3 region has 14 residues. Written as DNA, the CDR3 is TGCGCCAGCAGTCCGCGGGTTAACACCGGGGAGCTGTTTTTT. It translates to CASSPRVNTGELFF.

The chain employs TRBV5-5 and TRBJ1-4; TRBD1 is a possible D gene (5 bases). The CDR3 runs 14 residues. Germline CDR1 is SGHKS and CDR2 is YYEKEE (reference sequence). V was trimmed by 0 bases and J by 5 bases, leaving 8 bases between them. The CDR3 reads CASSLDRPNEKLFF. For the CDR3, the DNA is TGTGCCAGCAGCTTGGACAGGCCGAATGAAAAACTGTTTTTT.

This clonotype was seen repeatedly, ten times or more. The chain carries TRBV7-2 and TRBJ2-1; D may be TRBD1 or TRBD2 (6 bases each). V gave up 4 bases and J gave up 7 bases, with 17 bases separating them. The CDR3 has 15 amino acids. Germline V lookup: CDR1 SGHTA, CDR2 FQGNSA. The CDR3 loop is CASSSPGRRGNEQFF. CDR3 coding DNA: TGTGCCAGCAGCTCACCGGGACGGAGGGGGAATGAGCAGTTCTTC.

This clonotype occurred a few times. V and J are TRBV4-3 and TRBJ2-7; 9 bases match TRBD2. V lost 3 bases to trimming and J lost 5 bases; unmatched junction nucleotides: 8. The CDR3 is made up of 15 amino acids. Looked up from germline, CDR1 is LGHNA and CDR2 is YSLEER. The CDR3 loop is CASSHRLAEGNEQYF. DNA for the CDR3: TGCGCCAGCAGCCATCGACTAGCGGAGGGGAACGAGCAGTACTTC.

This clonotype was seen more than once but under ten times. The chain joins TRBV5-5 to TRBJ1-5; a weak D match, TRBD1 (5 bases). Trimming removed 2 bases at V and 1 base at J, with 10 bases between. Germline assignment: CDR1 SGHKS and CDR2 YYEKEE (reference sequence). The CDR3 is made up of 15 amino acids. Written as DNA, the CDR3 is TGTGCCAGCAGCTTAGGACACCGGAGCAATCAGCCCCAGCATTTT. Amino acids: CASSLGHRSNQPQHF.

This clonotype was detected only a few times. This chain joins TRBV6-2 or TRBV6-3 and TRBJ2-3; D unresolved. Trimming cost V 6 bases and J 7 bases, with 11 bases left between them. Germline-derived CDR1 and CDR2 are MNHEY and SVGEGT. There are 12 residues in the CDR3. Here the CDR3 DNA reads TGTGCCAGCAGCTCCATGTCGAATACGCAGTATTTT. It codes for CASSSMSNTQYF.

This clonotype occurred a few times. This chain uses TRBV12-3 or TRBV12-4 with TRBJ1-4; possible D gene TRBD1, 6 bases. V dropped 7 bases and J dropped 3 bases, with 18 bases sitting between them. The CDR3 is 16 amino acids. The chain's CDR3 is CASTLSWGGPNEKLFF. For the CDR3, the DNA is TGTGCCAGCACCCTATCGTGGGGGGGCCCTAATGAAAAACTGTTTTTT.

The chain carries TRBV7-2 and TRBJ2-1; TRBD2 aligns across 9 bases. This CDR3 has 15 amino acids. In germline, CDR1 is SGHTA, CDR2 FQGNSA. V lost 5 bases, J lost 4 bases, and 6 bases stayed unmatched. The CDR3 region is CASSTQTSGYNEQFF. The DNA of the CDR3 is TGTGCCAGCAGCACCCAGACTAGCGGATACAATGAGCAGTTCTTC.

Of note for this clonotype: No DNA is shown, since the ends of the CDR3 on it are uncertain; the CDR3 is the one TCRdb lists. The chain carries TRBV20-1 and TRBJ1-2; the table's D call, TRBD1, has no DNA check behind it. The CDR3 comprises 12 residues, both ends counted. Per germline, CDR1 DFQATT and CDR2 SNEGSKA (reference sequence). CDR3 protein: CSAGGQHYGCTF.

The sample holds a few counts of this clonotype. The CDR3 loop is CASSLDVWDKSTDTQYF. CDR3 nucleotide sequence: TGTGCCAGCAGTTTAGATGTGTGGGACAAGAGCACAGATACGCAGTATTTT. V usage is TRBV28 and J usage is TRBJ2-3; possible D gene TRBD1, 6 bases. Germline CDR1 reads MDHEN; CDR2 reads SYDVKM. Between the trimmed V and J ends, which lost 2 bases and 0 bases, there was a span of 15 bases. CDR3 length: 17 amino acids.

The V call is TRBV5-1, the J call TRBJ2-4, with 8 bases fitting TRBD2. The length of the CDR3 is 14 residues. Germline CDR1 and CDR2: SGHRS and YFSETQ. V dropped 5 bases and J dropped 6; count of bases not matched to a gene: 7. CDR3 protein: CASRATSEGNIQYF. As DNA, the CDR3 is TGCGCCAGCAGGGCGACTAGCGAGGGAAACATTCAGTACTTC.

This clonotype was observed a few times. The rearrangement uses TRBV9 and TRBJ1-5; 8 nucleotides match TRBD1. From germline, CDR1 is SGDLS and CDR2 YYNGEE. The junction had 9 bases not matched to a gene; V was cut back by 4 bases and J by 0 bases. The CDR3 is made up of 17 amino acids. CDR3 coding DNA: TGTGCCAGCAGCCAGGGGACAGGACAACTTAGCAATCAGCCCCAGCATTTT. Translated, it gives CASSQGTGQLSNQPQHF.

This chain links TRBV6-5 with TRBJ2-5, with a weak D call TRBD2 (6 bases). Germline lookup yields CDR1 MNHEY and CDR2 SVGAGI. This CDR3 is built from 17 residues. Trimming pared 0 bases from V and 5 bases from J, leaving 19 bases between. The CDR3 DNA follows: TGTGCCAGCAGTTACTCCTCGGGCGGGGACCTTGGGGAGACCCAGTACTTC. Residues: CASSYSSGGDLGETQYF.

This chain uses TRBV19 with TRBJ1-1; possibly TRBD1 for D (6 bases). V dropped 3 bases and J dropped 1 base, with 12 bases sitting between them. This CDR3 region has 15 residues. Germline V gives CDR1 LNHDA, CDR2 SQIVND (reference sequence). This CDR3 reads CASSIGGGRNTEAFF. The CDR3 nucleotides read TGTGCCAGTAGTATCGGGGGCGGGAGGAACACTGAAGCTTTCTTT.

At least ten counts were recorded for this clonotype. J is TRBJ1-1 and V is TRBV27; D remains ambiguous. V was shortened by 0 bases and J by 2 bases, with 7 bases between the two germline ends. The CDR3 has 14 amino acids. In germline, CDR1 is MNHEY, CDR2 SMNVEV (reference sequence). DNA for the CDR3: TGTGCCAGCAGTTTATCGAGCGTTAACACTGAAGCTTTCTTT. Protein product: CASSLSSVNTEAFF.

The J gene is TRBJ2-5, the V gene TRBV30; TRBD2 matches at 10 bases. The CDR3 runs 17 residues. Looked up from germline, CDR1 is GTSNPN and CDR2 is SVGIG (reference sequence). The V segment lost 0 bases and the J segment 2 bases; nucleotides outside the gene matches: 9. CDR3 residues: CAWSVGVAGGYQETQYF. The CDR3 DNA reads TGTGCCTGGAGTGTAGGAGTAGCGGGGGGCTATCAAGAGACCCAGTACTTC.

The chain joins TRBV20-1 to TRBJ2-2; 8 nucleotides line up with TRBD2. CDR1 and CDR2 (germline): DFQATT, SNEGSKA (reference sequence). The CDR3 extends over 15 amino acids. V lost 3 bases, J lost 3 bases, and 6 bases stayed unmatched. The CDR3 bases are TGCAGTGCTAGTGAGCGGGGGAGATACACCGGGGAGCTGTTTTTT. Protein product: CSASERGRYTGELFF.

This chain joins TRBV9 and TRBJ1-3; D is uncertain. Between the trimmed V and J ends, which lost 5 bases and 0 bases, there was a span of 12 bases. Germline V CDR1 and CDR2: SGDLS, YYNGEE. The CDR3 is 15 residues long. CDR3 amino acids: CASSHDGSSGNTIYF. The CDR3 DNA reads as TGTGCCAGCAGTCATGACGGTTCCTCTGGAAACACCATATATTTT.

This clonotype was recorded many times. The chain couples TRBV3-1 to TRBJ2-7; 7 bases agree with TRBD2. The CDR3 is 12 residues long. Per germline, CDR1 LGHDT and CDR2 YNNKEL (reference sequence). Trimming cost V 0 bases and J 13 bases; bases outside gene matches: 6. The chain's CDR3 is CASSQDGGLEYF. In DNA form, the CDR3 reads TGTGCCAGCAGCCAAGATGGTGGACTAGAATACTTC.

The chain has TRBV20-1 and TRBJ2-3, with 9 bases that match TRBD2. The CDR3 totals 17 residues. J gave up 0 bases and V 2 bases, and 9 bases lay outside the gene matches. Germline V gene data show CDR1 as DFQATT and CDR2 as SNEGSKA (reference sequence). CDR3 sequence: CSARNAAGGASTDTQYF. The CDR3 DNA reads TGCAGTGCTAGAAACGCAGCGGGGGGCGCTAGCACAGATACGCAGTATTTT.

The chain uses TRBV7-3 and TRBJ2-5; 11 bases are a match to TRBD2. Trimming took 3 bases from V and 5 from J; bases not matched to a gene: 5. The CDR3 runs to 15 residues. CDR1 and CDR2 from the germline V gene are SGHTA and FQGTGA. CDR3 protein: CASSLAGTSGETQYF. Written as DNA, the CDR3 is TGTGCCAGCAGCTTGGCCGGGACTAGCGGCGAGACCCAGTACTTC. The complete variable domain, with remaining parts taken from reference TRBV7-3 and TRBJ2-5, reads GAGVSQTPSNKVTEKGKYVELRCDPISGHTALYWYRQSLGQGPEFLIYFQGTGAADDSGLPNDRFFAVRPEGSVSTLKIQRTERGDSAVYLCASSLAGTSGETQYFGPGTRLLVL.

The rearrangement links TRBV29-1 to TRBJ1-1; D is ambiguous. Germline assignment: CDR1 SQVTM and CDR2 ANQGSEA. The CDR3 sequence is 11 residues long. V was cut by 8 bases and J by 0 bases, with 7 bases left in between. Written as DNA, the CDR3 is TGCAGCTCGACCCTGAACACTGAAGCTTTCTTT. Its protein is CSSTLNTEAFF.

This chain joins TRBV10-3 and TRBJ2-3; TRBD2 is a possible D gene (5 bases). Trimming removed 3 bases at V and 4 bases at J, with 11 bases between. The length of the CDR3 is 14 residues. Germline V gives CDR1 ENHRY, CDR2 SYGVKD. The CDR3 region has the DNA TGTGCCATCAGTGATGCGCGGGCCCCAGATACGCAGTATTTT. It specifies CAISDARAPDTQYF.